Detailed here is one T cell receptor (beta chain). Its antigen is unknown. The sample belongs to a study of vaccination effects on CD4 cells after COVID-19. General observations from the study: Clones from infection and from vaccination both contracted markedly late after vaccination. New vaccine-induced clones were the main type among post-vaccine spike-reactive clones in convalescents.

Peptide-pool stimulation followed by sequencing identified expanded antigen-specific CD4+ clonotypes in the ViraFEST assay. Isolating CD4+ T cells followed about 11 days of culture. Documented for the person is a PCR-confirmed SARS-CoV-2 infection occurring between March and December 2020. With an HIV-1 Nef peptide pool, the negative control culture was set up. Germline CDR1 and CDR2: ENHRY and SYGVKD. The CDR3 covers 13 residues. V was cut by 11 bases and J by 3 bases, with 14 bases left in between. Repertoires were generated with immunoSEQ multiplex PCR, while TCRdb's copy carries only in-frame clones and drops some. In the table there are roughly 73,000 clones, 73% of which are singletons.

The sample in question was CD4+ T cells from PBMCs cultured with HIV peptides, obtained before COVID-19 vaccination. Indicated subset: HIV-1 Nef peptide pool negative control/reference culture. The sequence derives from a human donor who had a prior SARS-CoV-2 infection. The chain links TRBV10-3 to TRBJ1-5; tentatively, D is TRBD1 (6 bases). DNA for the CDR3: TGTGCCGTACAGGGTTCCTCCAATCAGCCCCAGCATTTT. It translates to CAVQGSSNQPQHF.